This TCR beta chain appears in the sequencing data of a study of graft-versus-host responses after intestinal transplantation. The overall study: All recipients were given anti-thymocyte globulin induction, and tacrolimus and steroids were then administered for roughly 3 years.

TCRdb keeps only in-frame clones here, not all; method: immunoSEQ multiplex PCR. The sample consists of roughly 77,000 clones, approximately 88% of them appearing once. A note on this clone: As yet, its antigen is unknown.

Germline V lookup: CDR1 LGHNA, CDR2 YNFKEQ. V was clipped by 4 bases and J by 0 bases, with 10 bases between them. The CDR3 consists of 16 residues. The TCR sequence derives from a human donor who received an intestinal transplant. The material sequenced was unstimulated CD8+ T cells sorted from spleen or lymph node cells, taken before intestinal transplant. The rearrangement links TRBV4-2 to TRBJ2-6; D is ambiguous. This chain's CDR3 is CASSPNQASGANVLTF. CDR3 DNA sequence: TGTGCCAGCAGCCCCAACCAGGCCTCTGGGGCCAACGTCCTGACTTTC.